The TCR beta chain described here comes from a study of shared clonotypes between healthy human individuals. Study-wide background: Donors consisted of two women and three men between 18 and 49.

Germline loops: CDR1 SGHVS, CDR2 FQNEAQ. CDR3 size: 16 residues. V shed 2 bases and J shed 7 bases, with 17 bases lying between them. Recent acute infections and vaccinations were absent in the healthy HIV-negative adult donors. Notes on this clone: Within the sample, other DNA sequences also encode this same CDR3.

PCR replicates performed on unsorted PBMC used around 310 ng DNA, 25,000 to 35,000 T cell genomes. Ten immunoSEQ deep assay plates served to sequence unsorted PBMC DNA. Clones were sequenced by immunoSEQ multiplex PCR, and TCRdb holds only the in-frame ones, with some missing. The table shows 450,000 to 600,000 clones, with around 79% occurring only once. This chain connects TRBV7-8 to TRBJ1-4, with D possibly TRBD1 on 5 matching bases. The clonotype originates from a middle-aged woman in good health. Some clones in this sample may be carry-over from other donors' samples. Sequencing was performed on PBMCs. In DNA, the CDR3 is TGTGCCAGCAGCTTATCGGGGGGTCAGGGAGGTGAAAAACTGTTTTTT. Protein: CASSLSGGQGGEKLFF.